What follows are 28 T cell receptor beta chains derived from one specimen sequenced in a study of identifying expanded T cells in peripheral blood. Measured with immunoSEQ multiplex PCR; TCRdb has only the in-frame clones, and not every one. The sample has about 74,000 clones, about 83% seen once. Sequencing was done on a sample of blood. Receptor source: a person between 18 and 75 years old in good health.

CDR3: CASSASGTGSTDTQYF. The CDR3 region has the DNA TGTGCCAGCAGCGCGTCCGGGACAGGTAGCACAGATACGCAGTATTTT. The chain employs TRBV9 and TRBJ2-3; 8 positions agree with TRBD1. V lost 3 bases and J lost 0; bases outside the gene matches: 6. The germline V gene encodes CDR1 SGDLS and CDR2 YYNGEE. The CDR3 runs 16 residues.

The chain joins TRBV28 to TRBJ2-7, with D possibly being TRBD2 (6 bases). Germline CDR1 is MDHEN and CDR2 is SYDVKM. This CDR3 has 15 residues. V was cut by 5 bases and J by 1 base, with 15 bases left in between. For the CDR3, the DNA is TGTGCCAGCAGTCCTCCGGGGGTAGGATCCTACGAGCAGTACTTC. Amino acids: CASSPPGVGSYEQYF.

This rearrangement joins TRBV29-1 to TRBJ1-1, with 12 nucleotides matching TRBD1. Germline CDR1 and CDR2: SQVTM and ANQGSEA. The CDR3 sequence is 17 residues long. With V trimmed by 8 bases and J by 3 bases, 16 bases remained unmatched. CDR3 coding DNA: TGCAGCTCAACCGGGACAGGGGGCTCTGTGGGGGACACTGAAGCTTTCTTT. Its translation is CSSTGTGGSVGDTEAFF. The full variable domain, in which reference TRBV29-1 and TRBJ1-1 provide the parts outside the CDR3, is SAVISQKPSRDICQRGTSLTIQCQVDSQVTMMFWYRQQPGQSLTLIATANQGSEATYESGFVIDKFPISRPNLTFSTLTVSNMSPEDSSIYLCSSTGTGGSVGDTEAFFGQGTRLTVV.

The chain is built from TRBV30 and TRBJ1-2; D gene ambiguous. CDR1 is GTSNPN, CDR2 SVGIG, per germline (reference sequence). The CDR3 contains 13 residues. V gave up 1 base and J gave up 3 bases, with 9 bases separating them. The CDR3 spells CAWSDPGDYGYTF. The CDR3 DNA sequence: TGTGCCTGGAGTGACCCAGGAGACTATGGCTACACCTTC.

The J gene is TRBJ2-3, the V gene TRBV19; the D call may be TRBD1 or TRBD2 (6 bases each). Germline assignment: CDR1 LNHDA and CDR2 SQIVND (reference sequence). The V end was cut by 1 base, the J end by 5 bases, with 13 bases between. The CDR3 covers 15 residues. The CDR3 here is CASSIGGAWGDTQYF. Here the CDR3 DNA reads TGTGCCAGTAGTATAGGGGGGGCGTGGGGAGATACGCAGTATTTT.

The chain has TRBV18 and TRBJ2-3, with 10 bases that match TRBD1. The CDR3 contains 15 residues. V lost 3 bases and J lost 0; bases outside the gene matches: 0. Germline assignment: CDR1 KGHSH and CDR2 LQKENI. The CDR3 DNA is TGTGCCAGCTCACCGGGACAGGGGAGCACAGATACGCAGTATTTT. This sequence encodes CASSPGQGSTDTQYF.

The CDR3 loop reads CASSPEAGYNEQFF. CDR3 nucleotides: TGTGCCAGCTCACCTGAAGCAGGATACAATGAGCAGTTCTTC. The rearrangement uses TRBV18 and TRBJ2-1, with D uncertain. The CDR3 length is 14 residues. CDR1 and CDR2 (germline): KGHSH, LQKENI. V gave up 3 bases and J gave up 4 bases, with 10 bases separating them.

This chain connects TRBV28 to TRBJ2-5; D may correspond to TRBD1 or TRBD2 (5 bases each). Between the trimmed V and J ends, which lost 5 bases and 1 base, there was a span of 17 bases. Germline CDR1 is MDHEN and CDR2 is SYDVKM. The CDR3 is 16 residues long. CDR3 DNA: TGTGCCAGCAGTGGCCGGACGGGGCCGATCCAAGAGACCCAGTACTTC. Amino acids: CASSGRTGPIQETQYF.

The chain is built from TRBV7-6 and TRBJ2-3, with D uncertain. Germline V lookup: CDR1 SGHVS, CDR2 FNYEAQ. V lost 4 bases and J lost 1, with 9 bases in between. The CDR3 sequence is 14 residues long. The CDR3 region has the DNA TGTGCCAGCAGCTCCTTAGCCCGCACAGATACGCAGTATTTT. This encodes CASSSLARTDTQYF. Full variable domain (missing parts from reference TRBV7-6 and TRBJ2-3): GAGVSQSPRYKVTKRGQDVALRCDPISGHVSLYWYRQALGQGPEFLTYFNYEAQQDKSGLPNDRFSAERPEGSISTLTIQRTEQRDSAMYRCASSSLARTDTQYFGPGTRLTVL.

The V call is TRBV4-2, the J call TRBJ2-3; D may be TRBD2 (5 bases). Between the trimmed V and J ends, which lost 0 bases and 3 bases, there was a span of 13 bases. The CDR3 is made up of 16 amino acids. CDR1 LGHNA and CDR2 YNFKEQ come from the germline V gene. DNA for the CDR3: TGTGCCAGCAGCCAAGATATGAGGGCAGTGACAGATACGCAGTATTTT. Residues: CASSQDMRAVTDTQYF.

CDR3 coding DNA: TGTGCCAGCAGTTTGACCGCAGCTAACTATGGCTACACCTTC. Translation: CASSLTAANYGYTF. The chain combines TRBV28 with TRBJ1-2; unclear D gene. The germline V and J ends were trimmed by 3 bases and 0 bases, with 8 bases remaining between them. The CDR3 consists of 14 residues. CDR1 and CDR2 (germline): MDHEN, SYDVKM.

This clone was recorded only once. This chain connects TRBV9 to TRBJ2-5; no clear D. CDR1 SGDLS and CDR2 YYNGEE come from the germline V gene. The CDR3 covers 17 residues. V lost 0 bases, J lost 2 bases, and 17 bases lay in between. The chain's CDR3 is CASSVGASSTHQETQYF. The CDR3 coding sequence is TGTGCCAGCAGCGTAGGGGCTTCTAGTACTCATCAAGAGACCCAGTACTTC.

V is TRBV29-1 and J is TRBJ1-4; D gene uncertain. The V end lost 1 base, the J end lost 0 bases, and 9 bases lay between the germline ends. The V gene's germline CDR1 is SQVTM and CDR2 ANQGSEA. This CDR3 comprises 15 residues. In DNA, the CDR3 is TGCAGCGTTGAAGGGGATATCACAACTAATGAAAAACTGTTTTTT. Its translation: CSVEGDITTNEKLFF.

The chain recombines TRBV28 with TRBJ2-2, with 7 bases aligning to TRBD2. The CDR3 consists of 16 residues. In germline, CDR1 is MDHEN, CDR2 SYDVKM. V shed 3 bases and J 5 bases; nucleotides not matched to a gene: 9. The CDR3 is CASSFGGGVGTGELFF. The CDR3 DNA is TGTGCCAGCAGTTTCGGGGGAGGGGTTGGGACCGGGGAGCTGTTTTTT. The whole variable domain, filled in from reference TRBV28 and TRBJ2-2, reads DVKVTQSSRYLVKRTGEKVFLECVQDMDHENMFWYRQDPGLGLRLIYFSYDVKMKEKGDIPEGYSVSREKKERFSLILESASTNQTSMYLCASSFGGGVGTGELFFGEGSRLTVL.

The chain joins TRBV28 to TRBJ1-5; TRBD1 is a possible D gene (6 bases). This CDR3 is built from 13 residues. The V end lost 6 bases, the J end lost 9 bases, and 15 bases lay between the germline ends. CDR1 and CDR2 (germline): MDHEN, SYDVKM. In DNA, the CDR3 is TGTGCCAGCAGGCAGGGGAACCAAGGGCCCCAGCATTTT. Amino acids: CASRQGNQGPQHF.

V gene TRBV6-1 combines with J gene TRBJ1-3; TRBD1 is a possible D gene (6 bases). The CDR3 runs to 16 residues. The germline V gene has CDR1 MNHNS and CDR2 SASEGT. Trimming pared 1 base from V and 0 bases from J, leaving 10 bases between. The CDR3 loop reads CASSEVWGHSGNTIYF. CDR3 coding DNA: TGTGCCAGCAGTGAAGTTTGGGGACACTCTGGAAACACCATATATTTT.

The genes are TRBV19 and TRBJ1-4; the match to TRBD1 covers 7 bases. The CDR3 sequence is 17 residues long. V shed 1 base and J 6 bases; nucleotides not matched to a gene: 11. CDR1 is LNHDA, CDR2 SQIVND, per germline (reference sequence). The DNA for the CDR3 is TGTGCCAGTAGTATAGGCCTTGGACAGGCCGGCGATGAAAAACTGTTTTTT. It codes for CASSIGLGQAGDEKLFF.

This chain uses TRBV19 with TRBJ2-1; no clear D. CDR1 LNHDA and CDR2 SQIVND come from the germline V gene (reference sequence). The germline V and J ends were trimmed by 6 bases and 0 bases, with 12 bases remaining between them. The CDR3 contains 15 residues. CDR3 coding DNA: TGTGCCAGTAGCTTTGATTTATTCTCCTACAATGAGCAGTTCTTC. As protein: CASSFDLFSYNEQFF.

V and J are TRBV2 and TRBJ2-4, with D unclear. This CDR3 is 16 amino acids long. CDR1 and CDR2 (germline): SNHLY, FYNNEI. Trimming took 0 bases from V and 1 from J, leaving 10 bases between them. The CDR3 loop is CASSEARLGAKNIQYF. The CDR3 DNA reads as TGTGCCAGCAGTGAAGCGCGGCTGGGGGCCAAAAACATTCAGTACTTC.

The chain joins TRBV9 to TRBJ2-7; TRBD2 agrees at 14 bases. The ends lost 3 bases at V and 3 bases at J; junction bases unmatched: 2. Germline lookup yields CDR1 SGDLS and CDR2 YYNGEE. The CDR3 spans 15 residues. CDR3 residues: CASSDGTSGSYEQYF. CDR3 DNA: TGTGCCAGCAGCGATGGGACTAGCGGGAGCTACGAGCAGTACTTC.

The chain couples TRBV19 to TRBJ2-3; D possibly corresponds to TRBD2 (5 bases). The germline V gene encodes CDR1 LNHDA and CDR2 SQIVND (reference sequence). The V end lost 8 bases, the J end lost 0 bases, and 12 bases lay between the germline ends. This CDR3 has 14 amino acids. The DNA for the CDR3 is TGTGCCAGTGGAGGTCGGCAGAGCACAGATACGCAGTATTTT. This gives the protein CASGGRQSTDTQYF.

The genes are TRBV15 and TRBJ2-2; possible D gene TRBD1, 5 bases. In germline, CDR1 is LNHNV, CDR2 YYDKDF (reference sequence). The length of the CDR3 is 14 residues. Trimming took 8 bases from V and 3 from J, leaving 13 bases between them. The CDR3 DNA sequence: TGTGCCACCCAGGGTTTTTCTGACACCGGGGAGCTGTTTTTT. It specifies CATQGFSDTGELFF.

The chain combines TRBV4-1 with TRBJ1-3; D is possibly TRBD1 (5 bases). Germline assignment: CDR1 MGHRA and CDR2 YSYEKL. V lost 0 bases to trimming and J lost 0 bases, with 15 bases between them. This CDR3 spans 18 amino acids. The CDR3 reads CASSQDPPGSFSGNTIYF. For the CDR3, the DNA is TGCGCCAGCAGCCAAGATCCCCCAGGGAGTTTCTCTGGAAACACCATATATTTT.

The V gene is TRBV30, the J gene TRBJ1-1; D is uncertain. The CDR3 totals 13 residues. Germline V lookup: CDR1 GTSNPN, CDR2 SVGIG (reference sequence). Between the trimmed V and J ends, which lost 0 bases and 1 base, there was a span of 6 bases. CDR3 nucleotides: TGTGCCTGGAGTGTGGTGGGGAACACTGAAGCTTTCTTT. It translates to CAWSVVGNTEAFF.

Points on this clone: The same CDR3 arises from other DNA sequences in this sample as well. This chain uses TRBV5-4 with TRBJ1-5; possibly TRBD1 for D (5 bases). CDR1 and CDR2 from the germline V gene are SGHNT and YYREEE (reference sequence). This CDR3 region has 15 residues. V lost 0 bases and J 4 bases, leaving 11 bases between the germline ends. The CDR3 nucleotides read TGTGCCAGCAGCTTGGGGGGGACGGGGAATCAGCCCCAGCATTTT. This encodes CASSLGGTGNQPQHF.

V is TRBV18 and J is TRBJ2-7; 10 positions agree with TRBD2. The germline gives CDR1 KGHSH, CDR2 LQKENI. The length of the CDR3 is 16 residues. The trim removed 0 bases at V and 2 bases at J, leaving 4 bases unmatched. CDR3 loop: CASSPPTSGVAYEQYF. The CDR3 DNA sequence: TGTGCCAGCTCACCACCAACTAGCGGGGTAGCCTACGAGCAGTACTTC. Supplemented by reference TRBV18 and TRBJ2-7, the full variable domain reads NAGVMQNPRHLVRRRGQEARLRCSPMKGHSHVYWYRQLPEEGLKFMVYLQKENIIDESGMPKERFSAEFPKEGPSILRIQQVVRGDSAAYFCASSPPTSGVAYEQYFGPGTRLTVT.

The gene calls are TRBV6-5 and TRBJ2-7, with D possibly being TRBD1 (6 bases). The CDR3 consists of 12 residues. V lost 5 bases to trimming and J lost 9 bases, with 14 bases between them. Germline CDR1 reads MNHEY; CDR2 reads SVGAGI. The CDR3 protein is CASSPGQGRQYF. DNA for the CDR3: TGTGCCAGCAGTCCCGGCCAGGGGCGGCAGTACTTC.

This chain links TRBV6-1 with TRBJ2-1; maybe TRBD2 (6 bases). This CDR3 comprises 16 residues. V lost 3 bases, J lost 4 bases, and 16 bases lay in between. Germline CDR1 is MNHNS and CDR2 is SASEGT. CDR3 residues: CASSDGGRFPYNEQFF. In DNA, the CDR3 is TGTGCCAGCAGTGATGGTGGGAGGTTCCCTTACAATGAGCAGTTCTTC.